This TCR beta chain was retrieved from a study of immune heterogeneity within non-small cell lung tumors. Whole-study context: Of all tumors, several turned out to be squamous cell carcinomas, more than eight were non-squamous carcinomas and 1 was not otherwise specified.

Each sample used roughly 600 ng of genomic DNA from bulk tumor tissue. While surgery was under way, several biopsies spaced far apart were taken per primary tumor. Newly diagnosed with untreated non-small cell lung cancer, the patients underwent curative surgery. Having surgery with curative intent, the donors were patients newly diagnosed with non-small cell lung cancer. There are 13 residues in the CDR3. Germline V gene sequence: CDR1 LNHDA, CDR2 SQIVND (reference sequence). Trimming pared 4 bases from V and 8 bases from J, leaving 13 bases between. Amplification of TCR beta CDR3 was performed by multiplex PCR with 32 V and 13 J primers. MiXCR, run by TCRdb on the multiplex PCR reads, gives a single entry per CDR3 protein. The sample includes roughly 20,000 distinct CDR3 sequences, around 28% of them seen just once. This clonotype was seen more than once but under ten times. Its target is not known.

The study's findings and limits: For local T-cell clonality, the correlation with local tumor mutational burden was moderate but significant (R 0.3 to 0.4). High-frequency clones unique to single sites coexisted with identical dominant CDR3 beta clonotypes that recurred across tumor sites within a patient.

Sequencing was carried out using lung tumor tissue. The sequence derives from a man aged 40-49 years with non-small cell lung cancer. The gene calls are TRBV19 and TRBJ2-3; D unresolved. This CDR3 reads CASSTQNMGTQYF. CDR3 coding DNA: TGTGCCAGTAGTACTCAGAACATGGGTACGCAGTATTTT.